This TCR beta chain was profiled in a study of blood T cell repertoires in COVID-19. This clone was seen a single time. CDR3 length: 19 amino acids. Germline assignment: CDR1 MNHEY and CDR2 SVGEGT. With 0 bases removed from V and 1 base from J, the gap between germline ends came to 19 bases. In the original processing: Reference gene primers were amplified, and this amplification served to estimate nucleated cell counts. The data were produced by immunoSEQ multiplex PCR, yet TCRdb's version contains in-frame clones alone and is incomplete. V and J calls and clone size follow that table, whereas D and trimming were derived from the DNA. The sample has over 200,000 clones; more than 70% are singletons.

The sequenced sample consisted of PBMCs or T cells enriched from blood (not recorded which). The chain links TRBV6-2 or TRBV6-3 to TRBJ2-4, with TRBD1 as a possible D gene (5 bases). The clonotype originates from a woman aged 40 to 50 with acute COVID-19. The CDR3 is CASSYSSIEAGWAKNIQYF. The DNA for the CDR3 is TGTGCCAGCAGTTACTCGAGTATAGAGGCAGGGTGGGCCAAAAACATTCAGTACTTC.